These 22 T cell receptor beta chains came from one sample sequenced in a study of T-cell reconstitution after alpha-beta-depleted transplantation in children (dated by TCRdb to the mid-2010s). Library preparation used PCR. The listed sequencing device is Illumina HiSeq 2500. To normalize quantification of the TCRbeta repertoire, the TCR libraries were built with molecular barcoding that relied on unique molecular identifiers. TCRdb ran its own pipeline on the public reads, namely fastp trimming at Q25 and MiXCR clone calling, and kept in-frame beta chains. Every CDR3 protein is listed once, alongside the most common genes and DNA of its rows. The sample table records approximately 240,000 distinct CDR3 sequences; approximately 10% of these occur just once. 28% of the sample is held by the ten biggest clonotypes. What the treatment or condition label conveys for this sample: allogeneic hematopoietic cell transplantation with graft depleted of TCRalphabeta T cells and CD19 B cells.

The sample in question was PBMCs, obtained before TCRalphabeta/CD19-depleted stem cell transplant. These receptors were obtained from a child younger than two with acute myeloid leukemia, due to receive a stem cell transplant.

Of note for this clonotype: This clone may be a read error of a much larger clone one base away. This chain links TRBV7-2 with TRBJ2-1, with 8 bases lining up with TRBD2. CDR1 SGHTA and CDR2 FQGNSA come from the germline V gene. J gave up 11 bases and V 2 bases, and 5 bases lay outside the gene matches. The CDR3 consists of 13 residues. The CDR3 here is CASSLTAGVKQFF. CDR3 in DNA: TGTGCCAGCAGCTTAACAGCGGGAGTTAAGCAGTTCTTC.

The count of this clonotype is one. The chain joins TRBV20-1 to TRBJ2-3, with 8 nucleotides matching TRBD2. V lost 3 bases, J lost 2 bases, and 4 bases stayed unmatched. CDR3 length: 14 residues. The germline V gene encodes CDR1 DFQATT and CDR2 SNEGSKA (reference sequence). The CDR3 loop reads CSARQAGDTDTQYF. The CDR3 DNA reads TGCAGTGCTAGGCAAGCGGGGGACACAGATACGCAGTATTTT.

The chain carries TRBV5-1 and TRBJ1-4; D gene unclear. V lost 5 bases to trimming and J lost 4 bases, with 12 bases between them. The CDR3 has 14 residues. Per germline, CDR1 SGHRS and CDR2 YFSETQ. The CDR3: CASRGRNVNEKLFF. CDR3 nucleotides: TGCGCCAGCAGAGGGAGGAATGTTAATGAAAAACTGTTTTTT.

This clonotype appeared many times. V is TRBV28 and J is TRBJ1-5; maybe TRBD1 (5 bases). Germline V gives CDR1 MDHEN, CDR2 SYDVKM. V shed 3 bases and J shed 7 bases, with 10 bases lying between them. The CDR3 has 13 residues. The CDR3 bases are TGTGCCAGCAGTTTCGGGGGTTCGCAGCCCCAGCATTTT. Translated, it gives CASSFGGSQPQHF.

This clonotype was observed at least ten times. CDR3 in DNA: TGCAGCGTTGTTCTAGCGGGAGATTGGAAGCAGTACTTC. Its translation is CSVVLAGDWKQYF. The rearrangement joins TRBV29-1 to TRBJ2-7, with 10 bases identical to TRBD2. The ends lost 4 bases at V and 8 bases at J; junction bases unmatched: 8. There are 13 residues in the CDR3. Germline loops: CDR1 SQVTM, CDR2 ANQGSEA.

This clonotype has a count of ten or more. J is TRBJ2-7 and V is TRBV7-8; D remains unclear. The V end was cut by 5 bases, the J end by 4 bases, with 9 bases between. This CDR3 is built from 12 residues. Germline V lookup: CDR1 SGHVS, CDR2 FQNEAQ. The CDR3 nucleotides read TGTGCCAGCAGCCTCGGATATTACGAGCAGTACTTC. Amino acid sequence: CASSLGYYEQYF.

This clonotype was observed a handful of times. This chain joins TRBV6-2 or TRBV6-3 and TRBJ1-5; 7 positions agree with TRBD1. Germline V gene sequence: CDR1 MNHEY, CDR2 SVGEGT. This CDR3 has 16 amino acids. J gave up 0 bases and V 8 bases, and 10 bases lay outside the gene matches. The CDR3 DNA reads TGTGCCAGCTCCCGGGGCAGGGGGGATAGCAATCAGCCCCAGCATTTT. Translated, it gives CASSRGRGDSNQPQHF.

Ten or more counts support this clonotype. This chain connects TRBV27 to TRBJ2-1; 9 bases line up with TRBD2. The CDR3 is 17 residues long. The germline gives CDR1 MNHEY, CDR2 SMNVEV (reference sequence). Unmatched junction bases numbered 7, after V lost 4 bases and J lost 0 bases. CDR3 protein: CASSSGLAWDSYNEQFF. The CDR3 DNA reads TGTGCCAGCAGTTCCGGACTAGCGTGGGACTCCTACAATGAGCAGTTCTTC.

The chain is built from TRBV29-1 and TRBJ1-1, with 9 positions matching TRBD1. Trimming removed 4 bases from V and 4 bases from J; junction bases left unmatched: 7. Germline values: CDR1 SQVTM, CDR2 ANQGSEA. This CDR3 has 14 residues. The CDR3 sequence is CSVAGTGITTEAFF. The CDR3 region has the DNA TGCAGCGTTGCCGGGACAGGGATAACCACTGAAGCTTTCTTT. The full variable domain, in which reference TRBV29-1 and TRBJ1-1 provide the parts outside the CDR3, is SAVISQKPSRDICQRGTSLTIQCQVDSQVTMMFWYRQQPGQSLTLIATANQGSEATYESGFVIDKFPISRPNLTFSTLTVSNMSPEDSSIYLCSVAGTGITTEAFFGQGTRLTVV.

This clonotype was detected ten times or more. The gene calls are TRBV5-1 and TRBJ2-3; 13 bases are shared with TRBD2. The CDR3 loop spans 17 amino acids. J was trimmed by 4 bases and V by 0 bases; bases with no gene match: 5. Germline lookup yields CDR1 SGHRS and CDR2 YFSETQ. The CDR3 sequence is CASSLGLAGGGSDTQYF. CDR3 sequence (DNA): TGCGCCAGCAGCTTGGGACTAGCGGGAGGAGGGTCAGATACGCAGTATTTT.

The sample holds one count of this clonotype. A much larger clone differs by one base, so this may be a read error. The chain is built from TRBV30 and TRBJ2-4, with a possible D match to TRBD1 (5 bases). The CDR3 runs 12 residues. Trimming cost V 3 bases and J 7 bases, with 10 bases left between them. From germline, CDR1 is GTSNPN and CDR2 SVGIG (reference sequence). The CDR3, as DNA: TGTGCCTGGAGCGACAGTTGGAACATTCAGTACTTC. This gives the protein CAWSDSWNIQYF. The whole variable domain, remainder taken from reference TRBV30 and TRBJ2-4, is SQTIHQWPATLVQPVGSPLSLECTVEGTSNPNLYWYRQAAGRGLQLLFYSVGIGQISSEVPQNLSASRPQDRQFILSSKKLLLSDSGFYLCAWSDSWNIQYFGAGTRLSVL.

This clonotype was recorded many times. The chain links TRBV2 to TRBJ2-1; the match to TRBD2 covers 8 bases. Germline values: CDR1 SNHLY, CDR2 FYNNEI. The CDR3 is made up of 16 amino acids. The V gene end was trimmed by 4 bases and the J gene end by 6 bases; junction bases not matched to a gene: 11. The CDR3 is CASSGTSYWAPNEQFF. The CDR3 DNA follows: TGTGCCAGCAGTGGGACTAGCTATTGGGCCCCCAATGAGCAGTTCTTC.

The table lists this clonotype with many counts. This chain uses TRBV7-2 with TRBJ2-3, with 10 nucleotides matching TRBD2. The CDR3 is made up of 16 amino acids. Germline V gives CDR1 SGHTA, CDR2 FQGNSA. V shed 6 bases, J shed 5 bases, and the junction held 11 bases outside the gene matches. CDR3 DNA: TGTGCCAGCAGTCCCACTAGCGGGGTGGGCAGAGATACGCAGTATTTT. Translation gives CASSPTSGVGRDTQYF. The variable domain in full, completed from reference TRBV7-2 and TRBJ2-3, reads GAGVSQSPSNKVTEKGKDVELRCDPISGHTALYWYRQSLGQGLEFLIYFQGNSAPDKSGLPSDRFSAERTGGSVSTLTIQRTQQEDSAVYLCASSPTSGVGRDTQYFGPGTRLTVL.

This clonotype was picked up many times. J is TRBJ2-5 and V is TRBV13, with D unclear. The germline V and J ends were trimmed by 0 bases and 4 bases, with 9 bases remaining between them. Germline V CDR1 and CDR2: PRHDT, FYEKMQ (reference sequence). The length of the CDR3 is 14 residues. CDR3 protein: CASSLGDLGETQYF. In DNA, the CDR3 is TGTGCCAGCAGCTTAGGAGACCTAGGAGAGACCCAGTACTTC.

This clonotype was recorded many times. V and J are TRBV5-1 and TRBJ2-7; D is possibly TRBD1 (5 bases). V was shortened by 5 bases and J by 2 bases, with 14 bases between the two germline ends. CDR3 length: 14 amino acids. Looked up from germline, CDR1 is SGHRS and CDR2 is YFSETQ. The CDR3 is CASSSPGQTYEQYF. The CDR3 bases are TGCGCCAGCAGTTCGCCCGGACAAACCTACGAGCAGTACTTC.

This clonotype was seen ten or more times. The chain recombines TRBV5-1 with TRBJ1-1, with a tentative D call TRBD1 (5 bases). Germline loops: CDR1 SGHRS, CDR2 YFSETQ. The CDR3 spans 15 residues. The V end was cut by 1 base, the J end by 1 base, with 11 bases between. Here the CDR3 reads CASSLYDRPNTEAFF. In DNA form, the CDR3 reads TGCGCCAGCAGCTTGTATGACAGACCGAACACTGAAGCTTTCTTT.

This clonotype was counted many times. V usage is TRBV5-1 and J usage is TRBJ1-1, with D maybe TRBD1 (6 bases). This CDR3 region has 14 residues. V lost 2 bases, J lost 1 base, and 9 bases lay in between. Germline-derived CDR1 and CDR2 are SGHRS and YFSETQ. The chain's CDR3 is CASSFQGSNTEAFF. CDR3 DNA: TGCGCCAGCAGCTTTCAGGGGTCGAACACTGAAGCTTTCTTT.

This clonotype was seen ten or more times. The chain couples TRBV3-1 to TRBJ2-1; no clear D gene. This CDR3 has 12 residues. CDR1 is LGHDT and CDR2 is YNNKEL in the germline V gene (reference sequence). Trimming left V 6 bases short and J 13 bases short, with 16 bases between. The CDR3 DNA reads TGTGCCAGCAGTGGCGGACCCAGAGGACAGTTCTTC. Its translation: CASSGGPRGQFF.

This clonotype has more than one count but fewer than ten. This rearrangement joins TRBV20-1 to TRBJ1-5; no firm D call. V was trimmed by 0 bases and J by 8 bases, leaving 8 bases between them. Germline CDR1 and CDR2: DFQATT and SNEGSKA (reference sequence). This CDR3 is 12 amino acids long. The CDR3 bases are TGCAGTGCTAGAGAACGTATTGAGCCCCAGCATTTT. Residues: CSARERIEPQHF.

This clonotype was counted at least ten times. V gene TRBV20-1 combines with J gene TRBJ2-4; D gene ambiguous. CDR1 is DFQATT and CDR2 is SNEGSKA in the germline V gene (reference sequence). Trimming removed 6 bases from V and 1 base from J, with 13 bases in between. The CDR3 totals 14 residues. Written as DNA, the CDR3 is TGCAGTGCCCCCCACCGGGTGGCCAAAAACATTCAGTACTTC. It encodes CSAPHRVAKNIQYF.

This clonotype occurred many times. One end of the junction varies from germline; a read error may be responsible. This sequence joins TRBV27 and TRBJ2-1; the match to TRBD2 covers 8 bases. Germline CDR1 and CDR2: MNHEY and SMNVEV (reference sequence). This CDR3 has 15 residues. The CDR3 sequence is CASSPRTSFGDLATF. The DNA for the CDR3 is TGTGCCAGCAGCCCCCGGACTAGCTTCGGGGACCTAGCCACCTTC.

This clonotype was seen repeatedly, ten times or more. J is TRBJ2-3 and V is TRBV5-1; 7 bases match TRBD1. Germline V gene data show CDR1 as SGHRS and CDR2 as YFSETQ. The junction had 7 bases not matched to a gene; V was cut back by 4 bases and J by 2 bases. The CDR3 loop spans 15 amino acids. CDR3 coding DNA: TGCGCCAGCAGCCAAGGACAGGCAGCCACAGATACGCAGTATTTT. This codes for CASSQGQAATDTQYF.